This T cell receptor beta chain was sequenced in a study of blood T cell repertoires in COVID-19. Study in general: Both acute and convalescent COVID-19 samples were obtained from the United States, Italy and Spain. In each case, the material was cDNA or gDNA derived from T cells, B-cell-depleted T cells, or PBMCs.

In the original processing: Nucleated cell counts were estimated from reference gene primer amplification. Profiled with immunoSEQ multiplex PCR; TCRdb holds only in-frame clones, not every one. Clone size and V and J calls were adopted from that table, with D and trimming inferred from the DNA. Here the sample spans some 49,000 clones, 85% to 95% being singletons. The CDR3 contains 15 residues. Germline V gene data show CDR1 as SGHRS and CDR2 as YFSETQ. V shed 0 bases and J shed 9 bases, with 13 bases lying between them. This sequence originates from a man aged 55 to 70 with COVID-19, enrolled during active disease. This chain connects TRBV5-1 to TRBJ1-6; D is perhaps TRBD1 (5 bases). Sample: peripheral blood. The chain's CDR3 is CASSLVQGSISPLHF. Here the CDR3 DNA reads TGCGCCAGCAGCTTGGTCCAGGGCAGTATTTCACCCCTCCACTTT.